Below, 15 T cell receptor beta chains from the same sample are listed, as sequenced in a study of cytotoxic CD8 clonotypes in ibrutinib-treated CLL. Sequencing used immunoSEQ multiplex PCR; TCRdb keeps in-frame clones, though not all of them. Of around 97,000 clones in the sample, roughly 80% were seen once. The sequences come from PBMCs, collected after 12 months of ibrutinib treatment. The origin of the receptors is a human donor with chronic lymphocytic leukemia.

The rearrangement joins TRBV27 to TRBJ2-7; D not resolved. Germline CDR1 MNHEY, CDR2 SMNVEV (reference sequence). V lost 6 bases and J lost 7, with 22 bases in between. This CDR3 comprises 15 residues. CDR3 protein: CASSRVEVVLREQYF. The CDR3 DNA reads as TGTGCCAGCAGCCGGGTCGAGGTTGTTTTGCGGGAGCAGTACTTC.

This clone showed up just once. V and J are TRBV6-5 and TRBJ1-1; D uncertain. Germline V lookup: CDR1 MNHEY, CDR2 SVGAGI. With 6 bases removed from V and 0 bases from J, the gap between germline ends came to 14 bases. The CDR3 consists of 15 residues. CDR3 coding DNA: TGTGCCAGCAGCCGTATTGGATTTATGAACACTGAAGCTTTCTTT. Protein product: CASSRIGFMNTEAFF.

The chain recombines TRBV19 with TRBJ2-2, with D possibly TRBD1 on 6 matching bases. The CDR3 sequence is 13 residues long. Trimming stripped 3 bases from V and 7 bases from J, with 9 bases between. From germline, CDR1 is LNHDA and CDR2 SQIVND (reference sequence). CDR3 sequence: CASSMRGGGELFF. CDR3 nucleotide sequence: TGTGCCAGTAGTATGCGAGGGGGCGGGGAGCTGTTTTTT.

This clone showed up many times. The rearrangement links TRBV2 to TRBJ2-4; possible D gene TRBD2, 5 bases. Germline CDR1 and CDR2: SNHLY and FYNNEI. Trimming removed 8 bases from V and 8 bases from J, with 10 bases in between. The CDR3 has 11 residues. In DNA form, the CDR3 reads TGTGCCAGCCTGACGGGGTACATTCAGTACTTC. Translated: CASLTGYIQYF.

This chain joins TRBV25-1 and TRBJ2-5; D is possibly TRBD2 (5 bases). CDR3 length equals 16 residues. Germline CDR1 and CDR2: MGHDK and SYGVNS. V was pared by 2 bases and J by 2 bases, with 15 bases between. The CDR3 nucleotides read TGTGCCAGCAGTGAAGCCCGCGCCCCGGGGCAAGAGACCCAGTACTTC. Its protein is CASSEARAPGQETQYF.

This clone showed up just a few times. The chain uses TRBV5-1 and TRBJ2-7, with no clear D. This CDR3 has 15 amino acids. Trimming shortened V by 4 bases and J by 0 bases, and 14 bases separated the two germline ends. CDR1 and CDR2 from the germline V gene are SGHRS and YFSETQ. Written as DNA, the CDR3 is TGCGCCAGCAGCCTTGACGGTGCTAGCTCCTACGAGCAGTACTTC. Translating it yields CASSLDGASSYEQYF.

The J gene is TRBJ2-1, the V gene TRBV6-1; no clear D. V was cut by 1 base and J by 8 bases, with 9 bases left in between. The CDR3 consists of 13 residues. CDR1 MNHNS and CDR2 SASEGT come from the germline V gene. The CDR3 sequence is CASSEVFGHEQFF. DNA for the CDR3: TGTGCCAGCAGTGAAGTTTTCGGGCATGAGCAGTTCTTC.

V usage is TRBV5-4 and J usage is TRBJ2-1, with 9 positions matching TRBD1. V lost 3 bases, J lost 14 bases, and 3 bases stayed unmatched. The germline V gene has CDR1 SGHNT and CDR2 YYREEE (reference sequence). This CDR3 has 11 residues. CDR3 sequence: CASSYGTGKFF. The CDR3 DNA is TGTGCCAGCAGCTATGGGACAGGGAAGTTCTTC.

The CDR3 bases are TGTGCCAGCAGCCGTGGACAGGGAGGAGGGCAGTACTTC. It is translated as CASSRGQGGGQYF. This chain connects TRBV14 to TRBJ2-7; 8 nucleotides align to TRBD1. V was clipped by 4 bases and J by 9 bases; unmatched bases: 8. The CDR3 sequence is 13 residues long. Germline lookup yields CDR1 SGHDN and CDR2 FVKESK.

In this sample, this clone turned up once. The chain carries TRBV19 and TRBJ1-5; 9 nucleotides match TRBD1. J gave up 2 bases and V 8 bases, and 1 base lay outside the gene matches. This CDR3 has 13 residues. Germline V gene data show CDR1 as LNHDA and CDR2 as SQIVND (reference sequence). The CDR3 spells CASRDRGNQPQHF. Written as DNA, the CDR3 is TGTGCCAGTCGGGACAGGGGCAATCAGCCCCAGCATTTT.

The CDR3 loop is CASSLSAGTWNEQFF. Written as DNA, the CDR3 is TGTGCCAGCAGTTTATCGGCCGGGACTTGGAATGAGCAGTTCTTC. The J gene is TRBJ2-1, the V gene TRBV27; TRBD2 is a possible D gene (6 bases). The CDR3 extends over 15 amino acids. Looked up from germline, CDR1 is MNHEY and CDR2 is SMNVEV (reference sequence). The V end was cut by 0 bases, the J end by 7 bases, with 13 bases between.

The rearrangement uses TRBV6-5 and TRBJ1-2; 8 nucleotides agree with TRBD1. This CDR3 comprises 16 residues. V gave up 2 bases and J gave up 4 bases; unmatched junction bases: 9. Per germline, CDR1 MNHEY and CDR2 SVGAGI. The CDR3 DNA reads TGTGCCAGCAGTTACGGGCAAACAGGGGGATCCTATGGCTACACCTTC. Its translation is CASSYGQTGGSYGYTF.

The rearrangement links TRBV29-1 to TRBJ2-3; D call uncertain. Trimming took off 7 bases at V and 2 bases at J, with 4 bases between the two ends. This CDR3 comprises 10 residues. Germline loops: CDR1 SQVTM, CDR2 ANQGSEA. The CDR3 DNA reads as TGCAGCGGCTACACAGATACGCAGTATTTT. Amino acid sequence: CSGYTDTQYF.

V is TRBV19 and J is TRBJ1-6, with 8 nucleotides matching TRBD1. The CDR3 length is 16 residues. Germline CDR1 LNHDA, CDR2 SQIVND (reference sequence). The trim removed 8 bases at V and 9 bases at J, leaving 15 bases unmatched. CDR3 sequence reads: CASSEGATGVVSPLHF. CDR3 bases: TGTGCCAGTTCGGAGGGGGCGACAGGGGTGGTTTCACCCCTCCACTTT.

V usage is TRBV4-2 and J usage is TRBJ2-4; 10 positions match TRBD1. Trimming took 1 base from V and 4 from J; bases not matched to a gene: 19. In germline, CDR1 is LGHNA, CDR2 YNFKEQ. CDR3 size: 21 residues. In nucleotides, the CDR3 is TGTGCCAGCAGCCAAGCCGCCGGGACAGGGGTGGCTAATTTTATGAAAAACATTCAGTACTTC. It yields the protein CASSQAAGTGVANFMKNIQYF.